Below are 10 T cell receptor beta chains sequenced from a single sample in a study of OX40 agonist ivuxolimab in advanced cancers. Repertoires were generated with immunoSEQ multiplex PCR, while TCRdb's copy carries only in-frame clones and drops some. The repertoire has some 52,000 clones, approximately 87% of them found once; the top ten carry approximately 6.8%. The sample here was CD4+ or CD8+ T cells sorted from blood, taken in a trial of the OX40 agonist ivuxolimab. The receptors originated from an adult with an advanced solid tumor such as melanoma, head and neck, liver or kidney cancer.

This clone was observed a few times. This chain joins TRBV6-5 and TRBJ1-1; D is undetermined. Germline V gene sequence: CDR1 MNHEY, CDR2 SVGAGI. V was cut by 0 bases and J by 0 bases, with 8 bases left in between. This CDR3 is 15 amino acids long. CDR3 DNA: TGTGCCAGCAGTTACTCGGCAGCCATGAACACTGAAGCTTTCTTT. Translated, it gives CASSYSAAMNTEAFF.

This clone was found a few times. The CDR3 DNA reads as TGCGCCAGCAGGAACCGGGACTCGTACAATGAGCAGTTCTTC. It is translated as CASRNRDSYNEQFF. The chain couples TRBV10-1 to TRBJ2-1; D possibly corresponds to TRBD2 (6 bases). CDR1 is WNHNN, CDR2 SYGVQD, per germline (reference sequence). The V end lost 6 bases, the J end lost 4 bases, and 13 bases lay between the germline ends. The CDR3 is 14 amino acids.

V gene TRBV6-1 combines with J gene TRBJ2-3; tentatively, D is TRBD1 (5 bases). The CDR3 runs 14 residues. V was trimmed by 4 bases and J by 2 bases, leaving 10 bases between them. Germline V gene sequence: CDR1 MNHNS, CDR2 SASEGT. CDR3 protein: CASSVGPFTDTQYF. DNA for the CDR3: TGTGCCAGCAGTGTGGGGCCCTTCACAGATACGCAGTATTTT.

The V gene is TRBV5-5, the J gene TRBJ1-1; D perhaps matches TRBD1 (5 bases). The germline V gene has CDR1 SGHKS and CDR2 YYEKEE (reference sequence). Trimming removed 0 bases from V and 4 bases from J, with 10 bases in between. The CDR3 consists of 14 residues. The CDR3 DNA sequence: TGTGCCAGCAGCTTGGCCCTTGGGGGCACTGAAGCTTTCTTT. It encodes CASSLALGGTEAFF.

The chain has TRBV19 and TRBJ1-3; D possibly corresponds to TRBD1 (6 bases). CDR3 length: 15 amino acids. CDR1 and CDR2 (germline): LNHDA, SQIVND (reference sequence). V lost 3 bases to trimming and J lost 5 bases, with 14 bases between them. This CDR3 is CASSIDRPGRNTIYF. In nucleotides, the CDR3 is TGTGCCAGTAGTATCGACAGGCCCGGGAGAAACACCATATATTTT.

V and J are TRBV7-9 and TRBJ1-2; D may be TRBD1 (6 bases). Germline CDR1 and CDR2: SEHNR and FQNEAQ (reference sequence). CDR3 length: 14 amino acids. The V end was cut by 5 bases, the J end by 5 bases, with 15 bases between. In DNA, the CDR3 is TGTGCCAGCAGCCCCCAGGGGCTCGCTTATGGCTACACCTTC. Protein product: CASSPQGLAYGYTF.

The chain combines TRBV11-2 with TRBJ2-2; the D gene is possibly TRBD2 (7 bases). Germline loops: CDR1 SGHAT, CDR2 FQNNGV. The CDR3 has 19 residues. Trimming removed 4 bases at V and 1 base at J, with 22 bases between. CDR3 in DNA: TGTGCCAGCAGCTCTGCCGGGGGGTATGGGACACTGAACACCGGGGAGCTGTTTTTT. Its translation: CASSSAGGYGTLNTGELFF.

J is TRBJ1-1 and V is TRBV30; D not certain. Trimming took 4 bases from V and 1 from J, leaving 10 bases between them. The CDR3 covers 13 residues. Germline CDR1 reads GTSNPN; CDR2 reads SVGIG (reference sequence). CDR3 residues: CAWTGGGNTEAFF. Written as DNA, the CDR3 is TGTGCCTGGACCGGTGGCGGGAACACTGAAGCTTTCTTT.

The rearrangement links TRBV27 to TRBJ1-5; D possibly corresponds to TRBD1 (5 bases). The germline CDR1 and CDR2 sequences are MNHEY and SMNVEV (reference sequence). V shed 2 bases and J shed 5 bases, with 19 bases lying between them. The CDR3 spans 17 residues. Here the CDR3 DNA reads TGTGCCAGCAGTTTACAAGGGTCCAGGGTTGAGGATCAGCCCCAGCATTTT. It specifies CASSLQGSRVEDQPQHF.

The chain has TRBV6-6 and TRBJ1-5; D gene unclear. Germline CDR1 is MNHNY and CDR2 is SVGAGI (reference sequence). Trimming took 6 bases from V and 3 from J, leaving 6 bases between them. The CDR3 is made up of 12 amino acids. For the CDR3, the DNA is TGTGCCAGCAGGGTCTCCAATCAGCCCCAGCATTTT. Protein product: CASRVSNQPQHF.